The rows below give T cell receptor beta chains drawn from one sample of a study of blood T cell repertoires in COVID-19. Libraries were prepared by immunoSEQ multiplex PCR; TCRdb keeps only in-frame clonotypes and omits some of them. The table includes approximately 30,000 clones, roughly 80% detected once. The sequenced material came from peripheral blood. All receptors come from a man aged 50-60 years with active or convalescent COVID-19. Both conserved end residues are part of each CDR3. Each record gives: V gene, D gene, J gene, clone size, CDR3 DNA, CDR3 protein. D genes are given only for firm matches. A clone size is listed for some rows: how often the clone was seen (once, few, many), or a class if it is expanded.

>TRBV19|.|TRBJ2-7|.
TGTGCCAGTAGTCTGCAGGGTGTAACCTACGAGCAGTACTTC
CASSLQGVTYEQYF
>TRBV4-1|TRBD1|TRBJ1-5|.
TGCGCCAGCAGCCACGGGACAGGGATCCTCCATCAGCCCCAGCATTTT
CASSHGTGILHQPQHF
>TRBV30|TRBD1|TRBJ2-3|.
TGTGCCTGGAGATGGGGGACAGACGCGCGGGATACGCAGTATTTT
CAWRWGTDARDTQYF
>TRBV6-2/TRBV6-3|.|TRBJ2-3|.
TGTGCCAGCAGTTACTTGTGGCCTTCTAGCACAGATACGCAGTATTTT
CASSYLWPSSTDTQYF
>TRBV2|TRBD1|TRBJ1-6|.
TGTGCCAGCGGACGAGAGGCAGGGGGATCACCCCTCCACTTT
CASGREAGGSPLHF
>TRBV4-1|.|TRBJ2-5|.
TGCGCCAGCAGCCAACGCGACCAAGAGACCCAGTACTTC
CASSQRDQETQYF
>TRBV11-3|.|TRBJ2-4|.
TGTGCCAGCAGCTTAGGGCTAGTCAGAGACATTCAGTACTTC
CASSLGLVRDIQYF
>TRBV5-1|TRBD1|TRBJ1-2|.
TGCGCCAGCAGCTTCATCCATATAGACAGGGGCAACTATGGCTACACCTTC
CASSFIHIDRGNYGYTF
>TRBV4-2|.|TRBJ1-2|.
TGTGCCAGCAGCCAAGAGTTTGGGGGGGCCAACTATGGCTACACCTTC
CASSQEFGGANYGYTF
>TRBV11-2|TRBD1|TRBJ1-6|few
TGTGCCAGCAGTCCCAGGACAGGGATTAATTCACCCCTCCACTTT
CASSPRTGINSPLHF
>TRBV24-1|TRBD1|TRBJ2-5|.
TGTGCCACCAGTGATTCCACAGGGGCGCAAGAGACCCAGTACTTC
CATSDSTGAQETQYF
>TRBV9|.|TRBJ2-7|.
TGTGCCAGCAGCGTAGGCACAGACTCCTACGAGCAGTACTTC
CASSVGTDSYEQYF
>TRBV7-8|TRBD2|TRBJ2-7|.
TGTGCCAGCAGTCCCGTTCGTCTGGGACTAGCACCAAGGTACGAGCAGTACTTC
CASSPVRLGLAPRYEQYF
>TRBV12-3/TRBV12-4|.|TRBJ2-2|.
TGTGCCAGCAGTCCTCCCCGGGGGGAGCTGTTTTTT
CASSPPRGELFF
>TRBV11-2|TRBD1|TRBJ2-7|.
TGTGCCAGCAGACACGGGACAGGTAACTACGAGCAGTACTTC
CASRHGTGNYEQYF
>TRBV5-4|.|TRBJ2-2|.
TGTGCCAGCAGCCCTGATTACTTCACCGGGGAGCTGTTTTTT
CASSPDYFTGELFF
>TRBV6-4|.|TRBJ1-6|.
TGTGCCAGTTGGCAGGGATCAGATTCCGATAATTCACCCCTCCACTTT
CASWQGSDSDNSPLHF
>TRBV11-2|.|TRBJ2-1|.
TGTGCCAGCAGCAAGATTACTAGTCGTTCGCAGTTCTTC
CASSKITSRSQFF
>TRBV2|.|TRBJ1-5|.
TGTGCCAGCAGTGATTCCTTTGGGAGTGACAATCAGCCCCAGCATTTT
CASSDSFGSDNQPQHF
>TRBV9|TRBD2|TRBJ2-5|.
TGTGCCAGCAGCCGGGGGGGTAGCGGTACCCAAGAGACCCAGTACTTC
CASSRGGSGTQETQYF
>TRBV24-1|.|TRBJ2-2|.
TGTGCCACCAGTGATTCTCCGAGGACCGGGGAGCTGTTTTTT
CATSDSPRTGELFF
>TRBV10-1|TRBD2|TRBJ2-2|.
TGCGCCAGCAGTGAATCCGGTGGGCGGGGGGGCTTGGACACCGGGGAGCTGTTTTTT
CASSESGGRGGLDTGELFF
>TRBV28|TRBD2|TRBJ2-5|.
TGTGCCAGCAGTGGCCGTTGGCGGGGGGGCGAGACCCAGTACTTC
CASSGRWRGGETQYF
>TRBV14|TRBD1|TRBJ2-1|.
TGTGCCAGCAGCCAACCAGGACAGGGCTTGTACAATGAGCAGTTCTTC
CASSQPGQGLYNEQFF
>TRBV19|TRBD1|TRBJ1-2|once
TGTGCCAGTAGGACTTCCGGGACAGACTATGGCTACACCTTC
CASRTSGTDYGYTF
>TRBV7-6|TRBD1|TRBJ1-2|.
TGTGCCAGCAGCTGGGAAAACCTGGGGACAGGGGGGTTCTATGGCTACACCTTC
CASSWENLGTGGFYGYTF
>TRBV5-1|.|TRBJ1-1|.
TGCGCCAGCAGCTTGGAAGGGGTGGGAACTGAAGCTTTCTTT
CASSLEGVGTEAFF
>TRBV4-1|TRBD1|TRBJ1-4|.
TGCGCCAGCAGCCAAGTCCAAGGACAGGGGAATGAAAAACTGTTTTTT
CASSQVQGQGNEKLFF
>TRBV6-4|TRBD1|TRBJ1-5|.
TGTGCCAGCAGCGGGGACAGGGGGCGAGGTCAGCCCCAGCATTTT
CASSGDRGRGQPQHF
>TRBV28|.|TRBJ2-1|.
TGTGCCAGCAGTTTCGGCTATGCGAGGCAGTCTATTTACAATGAGCAGTTCTTC
CASSFGYARQSIYNEQFF
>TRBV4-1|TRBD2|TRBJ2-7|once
TGCGCCAGCAGCCAAGATACTAGCGGGCTGAACGAGCAGTACTTC
CASSQDTSGLNEQYF
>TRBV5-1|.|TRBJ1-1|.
TGCGCCAGCAGCTTGTCTCAGGGTGAAGCTTTCTTT
CASSLSQGEAFF
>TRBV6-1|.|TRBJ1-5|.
TGTGCCAGCAGTGAAGCCTCGGGGGGGCGTATTTATAGCAATCAGCCCCAGCATTTT
CASSEASGGRIYSNQPQHF
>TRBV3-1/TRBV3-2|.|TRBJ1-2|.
TGTGCCAGCAGCCATGACCGACACGCAATTCTTCCCACCTTC
CASSHDRHAILPTF
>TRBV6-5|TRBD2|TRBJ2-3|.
TGTGCCAGCACAGGACTAGTTGCAGATACGCAGTATTTT
CASTGLVADTQYF
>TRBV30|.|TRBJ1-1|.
TGTGCCTGGAGTACCGGGACACTTCGCCGTGAAGCTTTCTTT
CAWSTGTLRREAFF
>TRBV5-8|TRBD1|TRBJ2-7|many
TGTGCCAGCACCAGGAACAGGGGGGAATTTTCGTTCGAGCAGTACTTC
CASTRNRGEFSFEQYF
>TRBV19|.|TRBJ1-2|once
TGTGCCAGTAGATCCCCAGCGGCACCTTATGGCTACACCTTC
CASRSPAAPYGYTF
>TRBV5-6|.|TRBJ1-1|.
TGTGCCAGCAGCTTGGTATTGAGCCAACCGTTCTTT
CASSLVLSQPFF
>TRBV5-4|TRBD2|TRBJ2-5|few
TGTGCCAGCAGATCCGGGACTAGCGGTCAAGAGACCCAGTACTTC
CASRSGTSGQETQYF
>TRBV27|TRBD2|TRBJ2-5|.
TGTGCCAGCAGTAATGGCGGGGGGGCCCAAGAGACCCAGTACTTC
CASSNGGGAQETQYF
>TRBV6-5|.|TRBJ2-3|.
TGTGCCTCAGGGGGGATGACAGATACGCAGTATTTT
CASGGMTDTQYF
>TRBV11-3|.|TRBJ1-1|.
TGTGCCAGCAGCTTGTTCCAGATCACTGAAGCTTTCTTT
CASSLFQITEAFF
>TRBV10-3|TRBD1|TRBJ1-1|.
TGTGCCATCAGGGGGGGACAGGGGGCCGACACTGAAGCTTTCTTT
CAIRGGQGADTEAFF
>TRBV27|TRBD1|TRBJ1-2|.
TGTGCCAGCAGTTTAGAGGGCAGGGGGTATGGCTACACCTTC
CASSLEGRGYGYTF
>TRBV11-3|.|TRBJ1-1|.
TGTGCCAGCAAAACAGGGTTGATGAACACTGAAGCTTTCTTT
CASKTGLMNTEAFF
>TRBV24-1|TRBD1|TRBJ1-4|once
TGTGCCACCAGTGGCGGACAGGGAAGGGTGAAACTGTTTTTT
CATSGGQGRVKLFF
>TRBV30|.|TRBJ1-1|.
TGTGCCTGGAGCCTAGGGGTCGACACTGAAGCTTTCTTT
CAWSLGVDTEAFF
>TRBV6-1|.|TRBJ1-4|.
TGTGCCAGCAGTGAACTCTGGGGAGCTAATGAAAAACTGTTTTTT
CASSELWGANEKLFF
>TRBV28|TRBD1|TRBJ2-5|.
TGTGCCAGCAGTTTTCCCCTGGACAGGACGGAGACCCAGTACTTC
CASSFPLDRTETQYF
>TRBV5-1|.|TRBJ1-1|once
TGCGCCAGCAGCTTTCAGATGAACACTGAAGCTTTCTTT
CASSFQMNTEAFF
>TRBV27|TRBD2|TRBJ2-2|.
TGTGCCAGCAGTGGGACTAGCGGCAACACCGGGGAGCTGTTTTTT
CASSGTSGNTGELFF
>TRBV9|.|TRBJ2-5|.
TGTGCCAGCAGCCCCCCACCAGACAGGTCGGAGGAGACCCAGTACTTC
CASSPPPDRSEETQYF
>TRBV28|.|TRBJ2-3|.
TGTGCCAGCCTACTAACCAGCACAGATACGCAGTATTTT
CASLLTSTDTQYF
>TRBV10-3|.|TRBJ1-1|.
TGTGCCACCGCATCGAGACAGGCCACTGAAGCTTTCTTT
CATASRQATEAFF
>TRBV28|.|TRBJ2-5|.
TGTGCCAGCAGTTTCAGTGGCCAAGAGACCCAGTACTTC
CASSFSGQETQYF
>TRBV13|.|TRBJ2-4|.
TGTGCCAGCAGTGATTTCTCTGCGGAAGCCAAAAACATTCAGTACTTC
CASSDFSAEAKNIQYF